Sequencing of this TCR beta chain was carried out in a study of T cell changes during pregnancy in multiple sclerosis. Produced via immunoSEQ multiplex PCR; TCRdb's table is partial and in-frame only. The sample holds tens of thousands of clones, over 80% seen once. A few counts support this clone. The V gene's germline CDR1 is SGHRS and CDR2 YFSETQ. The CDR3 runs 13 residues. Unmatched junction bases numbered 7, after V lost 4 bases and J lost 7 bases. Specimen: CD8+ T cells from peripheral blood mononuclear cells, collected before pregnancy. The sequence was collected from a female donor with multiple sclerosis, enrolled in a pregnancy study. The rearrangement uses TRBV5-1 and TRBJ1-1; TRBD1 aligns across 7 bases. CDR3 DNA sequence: TGCGCCAGCAGCGAGGGATGGACAGGTGAAGCTTTCTTT. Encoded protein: CASSEGWTGEAFF.